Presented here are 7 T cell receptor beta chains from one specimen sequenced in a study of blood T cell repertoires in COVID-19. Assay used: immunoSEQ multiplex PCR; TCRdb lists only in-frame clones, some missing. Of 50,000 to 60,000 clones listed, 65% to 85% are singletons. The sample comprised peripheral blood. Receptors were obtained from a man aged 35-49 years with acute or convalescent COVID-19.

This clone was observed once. The CDR3 region is CASSQKGATLFNEKLFF. The CDR3, as DNA: TGTGCCAGCAGCCAAAAGGGAGCGACTCTTTTTAATGAAAAACTGTTTTTT. The chain recombines TRBV4-2 with TRBJ1-4; D gene ambiguous. Deletions cut 2 bases from V and 4 bases from J, with 17 bases between. Germline V gene lookup returns CDR1 LGHNA and CDR2 YNFKEQ. The CDR3 extends over 17 amino acids.

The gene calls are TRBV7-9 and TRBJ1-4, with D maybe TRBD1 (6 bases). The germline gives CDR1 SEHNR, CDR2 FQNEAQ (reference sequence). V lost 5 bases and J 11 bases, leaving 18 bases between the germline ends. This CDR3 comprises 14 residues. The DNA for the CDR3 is TGTGCCAGCAGCCGCGCCGAGTCAAGGGGGAAACTGTTTTTT. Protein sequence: CASSRAESRGKLFF.

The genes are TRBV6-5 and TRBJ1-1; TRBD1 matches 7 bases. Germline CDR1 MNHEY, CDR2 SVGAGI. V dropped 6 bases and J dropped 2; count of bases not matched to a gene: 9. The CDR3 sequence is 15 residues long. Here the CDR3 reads CASRMGQNSNTEAFF. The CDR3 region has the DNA TGTGCCAGCAGGATGGGACAGAACTCTAACACTGAAGCTTTCTTT.

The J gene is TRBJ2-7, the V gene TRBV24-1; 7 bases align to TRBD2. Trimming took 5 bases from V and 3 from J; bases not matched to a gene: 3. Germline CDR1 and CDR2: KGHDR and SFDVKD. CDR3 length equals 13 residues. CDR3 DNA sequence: TGTGCCACCAGTGGGGGGGGAAGCTACGAGCAGTACTTC. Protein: CATSGGGSYEQYF.

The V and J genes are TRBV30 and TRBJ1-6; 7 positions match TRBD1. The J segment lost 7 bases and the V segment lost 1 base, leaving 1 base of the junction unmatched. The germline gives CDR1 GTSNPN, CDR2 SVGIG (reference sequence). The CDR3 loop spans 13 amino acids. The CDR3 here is CAWSGDSNSPLHF. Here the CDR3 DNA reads TGTGCCTGGAGTGGGGACAGCAATTCACCCCTCCACTTT.

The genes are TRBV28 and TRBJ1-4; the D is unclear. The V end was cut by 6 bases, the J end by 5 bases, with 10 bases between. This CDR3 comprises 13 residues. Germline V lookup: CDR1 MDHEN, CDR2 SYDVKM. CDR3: CASRGDTNEKLFF. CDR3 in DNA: TGTGCCAGCAGGGGAGACACGAATGAAAAACTGTTTTTT.

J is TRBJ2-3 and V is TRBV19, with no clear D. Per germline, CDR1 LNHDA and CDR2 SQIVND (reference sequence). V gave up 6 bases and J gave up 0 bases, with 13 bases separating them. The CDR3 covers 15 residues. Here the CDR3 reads CASSEMSTSTDTQYF. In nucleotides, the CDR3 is TGTGCCAGTAGCGAAATGTCCACTAGCACAGATACGCAGTATTTT. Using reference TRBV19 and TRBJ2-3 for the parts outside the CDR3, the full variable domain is DGGITQSPKYLFRKEGQNVTLSCEQNLNHDAMYWYRQDPGQGLRLIYYSQIVNDFQKGDIAEGYSVSREKKESFPLTVTSAQKNPTAFYLCASSEMSTSTDTQYFGPGTRLTVL.